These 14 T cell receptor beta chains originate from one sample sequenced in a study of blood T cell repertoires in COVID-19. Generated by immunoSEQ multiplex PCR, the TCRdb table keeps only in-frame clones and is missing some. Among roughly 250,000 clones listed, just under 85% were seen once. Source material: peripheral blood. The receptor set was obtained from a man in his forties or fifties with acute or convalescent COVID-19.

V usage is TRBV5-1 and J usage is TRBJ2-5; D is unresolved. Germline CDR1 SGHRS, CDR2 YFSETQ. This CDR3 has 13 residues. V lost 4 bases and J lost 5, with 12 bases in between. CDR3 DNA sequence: TGCGCCAGCAGCGTTTTTTCCAGGGAGACCCAGTACTTC. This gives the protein CASSVFSRETQYF.

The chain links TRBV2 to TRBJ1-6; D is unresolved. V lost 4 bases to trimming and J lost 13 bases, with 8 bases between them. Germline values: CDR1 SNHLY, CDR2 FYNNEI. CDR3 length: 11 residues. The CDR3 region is CASSAQDPLHF. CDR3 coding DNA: TGTGCCAGCAGTGCTCAGGATCCCCTCCACTTT.

In DNA, the CDR3 is TGTGCCAGCAGCCAAGGGGTCGGGAGGGCCAATGAGCAGTTCTTC. Residues: CASSQGVGRANEQFF. This chain connects TRBV14 to TRBJ2-1; TRBD2 agrees at 8 bases. The CDR3 contains 15 residues. Germline CDR1 reads SGHDN; CDR2 reads FVKESK. The trim removed 1 base at V and 6 bases at J, leaving 5 bases unmatched.

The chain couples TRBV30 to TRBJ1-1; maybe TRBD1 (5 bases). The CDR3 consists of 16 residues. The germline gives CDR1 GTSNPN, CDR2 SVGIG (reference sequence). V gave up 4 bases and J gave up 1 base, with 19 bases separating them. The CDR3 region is CAWTDWGTPSNTEAFF. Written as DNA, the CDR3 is TGTGCCTGGACCGACTGGGGGACTCCCTCGAACACTGAAGCTTTCTTT.

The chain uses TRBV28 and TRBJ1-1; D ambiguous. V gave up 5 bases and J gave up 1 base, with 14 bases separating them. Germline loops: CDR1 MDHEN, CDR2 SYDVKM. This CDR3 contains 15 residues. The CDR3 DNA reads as TGTGCCAGCAGTCCTCTACGGGTCTCGAACACTGAAGCTTTCTTT. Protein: CASSPLRVSNTEAFF.

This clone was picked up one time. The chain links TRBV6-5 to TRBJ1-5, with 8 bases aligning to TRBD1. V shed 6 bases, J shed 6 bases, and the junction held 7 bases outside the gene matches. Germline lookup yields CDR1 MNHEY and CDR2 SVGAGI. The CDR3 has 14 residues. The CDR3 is CASSGTGSSQPQHF. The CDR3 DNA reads TGTGCCAGCAGCGGGACAGGTTCTTCTCAGCCCCAGCATTTT.

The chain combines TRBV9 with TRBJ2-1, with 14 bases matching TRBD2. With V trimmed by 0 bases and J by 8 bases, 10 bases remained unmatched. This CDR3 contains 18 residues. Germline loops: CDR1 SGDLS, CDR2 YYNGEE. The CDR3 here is CASSVGRSGTSGSDEQFF. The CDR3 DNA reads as TGTGCCAGCAGCGTAGGACGGTCCGGGACTAGCGGGAGCGATGAGCAGTTCTTC.

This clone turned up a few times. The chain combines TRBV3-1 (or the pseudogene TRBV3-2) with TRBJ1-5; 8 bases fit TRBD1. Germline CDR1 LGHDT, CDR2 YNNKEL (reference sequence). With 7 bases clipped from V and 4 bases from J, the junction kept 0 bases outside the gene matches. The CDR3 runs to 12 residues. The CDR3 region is CASNRGNQPQHF. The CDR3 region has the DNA TGTGCCAGCAACAGGGGGAATCAGCCCCAGCATTTT.

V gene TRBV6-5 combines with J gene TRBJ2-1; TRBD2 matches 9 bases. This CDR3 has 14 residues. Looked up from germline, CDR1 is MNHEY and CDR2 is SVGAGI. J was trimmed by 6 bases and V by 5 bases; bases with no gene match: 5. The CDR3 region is CASSLGLASNEQFF. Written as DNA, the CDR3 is TGTGCCAGCAGTCTTGGACTAGCGAGCAATGAGCAGTTCTTC.

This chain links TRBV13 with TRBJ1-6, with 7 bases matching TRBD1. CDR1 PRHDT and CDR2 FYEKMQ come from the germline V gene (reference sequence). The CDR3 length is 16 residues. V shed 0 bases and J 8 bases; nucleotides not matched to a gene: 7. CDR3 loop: CASSLGGGQGDSPLHF. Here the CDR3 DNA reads TGTGCCAGCAGCTTAGGAGGGGGGCAGGGGGATTCACCCCTCCACTTT.

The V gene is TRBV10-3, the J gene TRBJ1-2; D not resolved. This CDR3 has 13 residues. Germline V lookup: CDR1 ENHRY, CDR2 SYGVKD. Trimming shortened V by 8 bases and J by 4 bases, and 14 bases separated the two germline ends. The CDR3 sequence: CAIGGESGYGYTF. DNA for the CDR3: TGTGCCATCGGAGGAGAGTCTGGCTATGGCTACACCTTC.

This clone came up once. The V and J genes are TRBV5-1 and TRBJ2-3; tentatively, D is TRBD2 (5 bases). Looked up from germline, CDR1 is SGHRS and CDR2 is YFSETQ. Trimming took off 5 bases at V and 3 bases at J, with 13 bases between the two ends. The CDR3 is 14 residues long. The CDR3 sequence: CASRTLEGTDTQYF. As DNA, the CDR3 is TGCGCCAGCAGGACCTTAGAGGGAACAGATACGCAGTATTTT.

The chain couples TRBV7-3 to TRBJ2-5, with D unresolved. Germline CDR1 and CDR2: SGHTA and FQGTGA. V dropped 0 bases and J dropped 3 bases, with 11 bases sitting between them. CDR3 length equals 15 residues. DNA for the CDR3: TGTGCCAGCAGCTTAACGGTGGAGAGCAAAGAGACCCAGTACTTC. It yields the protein CASSLTVESKETQYF.

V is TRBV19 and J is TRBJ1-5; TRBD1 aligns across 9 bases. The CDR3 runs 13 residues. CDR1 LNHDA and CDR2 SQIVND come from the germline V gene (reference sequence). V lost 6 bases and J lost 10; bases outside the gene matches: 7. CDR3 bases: TGTGCCAGTAGGGGACAGGGACTTCTTCCCCAGCATTTT. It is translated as CASRGQGLLPQHF.